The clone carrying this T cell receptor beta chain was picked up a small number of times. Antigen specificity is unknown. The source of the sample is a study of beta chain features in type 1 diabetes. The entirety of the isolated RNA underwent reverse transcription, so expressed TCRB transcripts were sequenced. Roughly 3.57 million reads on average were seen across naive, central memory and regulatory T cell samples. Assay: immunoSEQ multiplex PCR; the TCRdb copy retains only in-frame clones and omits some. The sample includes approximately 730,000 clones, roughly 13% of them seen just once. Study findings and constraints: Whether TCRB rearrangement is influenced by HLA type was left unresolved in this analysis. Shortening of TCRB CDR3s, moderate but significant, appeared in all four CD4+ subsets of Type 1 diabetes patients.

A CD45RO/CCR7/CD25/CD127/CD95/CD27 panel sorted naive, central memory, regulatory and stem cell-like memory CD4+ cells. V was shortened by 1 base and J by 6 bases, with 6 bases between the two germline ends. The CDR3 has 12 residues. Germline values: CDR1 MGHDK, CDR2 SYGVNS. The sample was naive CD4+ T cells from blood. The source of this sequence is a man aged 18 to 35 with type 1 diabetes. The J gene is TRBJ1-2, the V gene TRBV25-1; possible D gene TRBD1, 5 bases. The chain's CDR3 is CASSESGDGYTF. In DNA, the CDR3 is TGTGCCAGCAGTGAATCGGGGGATGGCTACACCTTC.